This TCR beta chain was found in a study of T cells in Graves' hyperthyroidism and ophthalmopathy. General study results and limits: Stable hyperthyroidism was told apart from ophthalmopathy by a model built on 13 V-J features. Most clonotypes expanded in the thyroid (above 0.001) were also present in blood.

What was amplified from RNA transcripts were TCR beta CDR3 regions. Researchers ran a first-round RT-PCR on the TCR CDR3 using the HTBI primer set. MiXCR was run by TCRdb on the multiplex PCR reads, yielding one entry per CDR3 protein. The sample lists 300,000 to 450,000 distinct CDR3 sequences, roughly 14% occurring once. Uncontrolled infection, other autoimmune disease, pregnancy or lactation excluded patients. A note on this clonotype: The target antigen is unknown.

Germline-derived CDR1 and CDR2 are LNHDA and SQIVND (reference sequence). The ends were cut back, 7 bases at V and 0 bases at J, with 11 bases in the middle. The CDR3 is 14 amino acids. The sequence was collected from a woman aged 55-69 years with Graves' hyperthyroidism. This chain links TRBV19 with TRBJ2-3; no clear D. The sequencing input was blood. The CDR3 DNA sequence: TGTGCCAGTAAGACGGGTTCCAGCACAGATACGCAGTATTTT. Protein: CASKTGSSTDTQYF.